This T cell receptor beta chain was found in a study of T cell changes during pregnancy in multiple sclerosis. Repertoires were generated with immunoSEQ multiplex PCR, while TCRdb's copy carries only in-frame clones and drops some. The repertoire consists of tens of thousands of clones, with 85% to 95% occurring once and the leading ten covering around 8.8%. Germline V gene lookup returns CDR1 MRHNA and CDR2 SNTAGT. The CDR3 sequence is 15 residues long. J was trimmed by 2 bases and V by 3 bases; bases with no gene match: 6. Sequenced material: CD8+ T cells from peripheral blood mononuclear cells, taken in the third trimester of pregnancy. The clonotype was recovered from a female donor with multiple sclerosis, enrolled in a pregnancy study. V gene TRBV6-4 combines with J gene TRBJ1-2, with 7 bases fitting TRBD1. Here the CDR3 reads CASSEGPGGNYGYTF. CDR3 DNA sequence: TGTGCCAGCAGTGAGGGGCCAGGGGGAAACTATGGCTACACCTTC.